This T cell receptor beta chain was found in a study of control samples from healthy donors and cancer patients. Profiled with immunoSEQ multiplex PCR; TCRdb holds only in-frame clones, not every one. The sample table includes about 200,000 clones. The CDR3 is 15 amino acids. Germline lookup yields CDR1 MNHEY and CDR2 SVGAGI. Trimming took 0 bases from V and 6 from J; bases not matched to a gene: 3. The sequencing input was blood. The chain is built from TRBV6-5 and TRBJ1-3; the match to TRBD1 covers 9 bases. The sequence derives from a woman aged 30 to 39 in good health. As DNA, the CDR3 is TGTGCCAGCAGTTACTCGGACAGGGGTCCAAACACCATATATTTT. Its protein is CASSYSDRGPNTIYF.